The clone carrying this T cell receptor (beta chain) was counted ten times or more. As yet, its antigen is unknown. This record comes from a study of response to subunit inactivated influenza vaccine. Trimming took 4 bases from V and 6 from J, leaving 17 bases between them. The CDR3 has 14 residues. The germline gives CDR1 GTSNPN, CDR2 SVGIG (reference sequence). MiXCR was run by TCRdb on the RT-PCR reads, yielding one entry per CDR3 protein. This repertoire shows 400,000 to 650,000 distinct CDR3 sequences, less than 7.5% found once; its top ten account for approximately 14%. Findings and caveats of the study: Researchers suggested that each seasonal influenza vaccination recruits few new T cells.

This specimen was PBMCs from blood, taken around 2 years after vaccination. This receptor was identified in a man aged 50 to 69 who received an inactivated influenza vaccine. The chain carries TRBV30 and TRBJ2-3, with D possibly being TRBD2 (5 bases). DNA of the CDR3: TGTGCCTGGATGGGAGTGTTCTACGGGGATACGCAGTATTTT. It yields the protein CAWMGVFYGDTQYF.